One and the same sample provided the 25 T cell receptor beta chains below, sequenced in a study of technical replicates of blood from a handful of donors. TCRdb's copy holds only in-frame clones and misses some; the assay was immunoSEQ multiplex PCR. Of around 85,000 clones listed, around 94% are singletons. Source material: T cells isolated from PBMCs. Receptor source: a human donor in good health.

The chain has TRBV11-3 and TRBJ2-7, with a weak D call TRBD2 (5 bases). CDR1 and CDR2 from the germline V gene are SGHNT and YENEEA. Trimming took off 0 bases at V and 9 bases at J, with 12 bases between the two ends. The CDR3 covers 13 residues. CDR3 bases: TGTGCCAGCAGCTTAGATAGGGAGTCCGGGCAGTACTTC. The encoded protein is CASSLDRESGQYF.

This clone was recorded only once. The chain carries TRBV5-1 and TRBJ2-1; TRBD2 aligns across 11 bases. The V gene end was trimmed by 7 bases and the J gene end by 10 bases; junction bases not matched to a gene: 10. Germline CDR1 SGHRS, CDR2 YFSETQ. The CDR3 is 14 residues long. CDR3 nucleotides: TGCGCCAGCGGTCCGGGACTAGCGGAGGAGGAGCAGTTCTTC. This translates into CASGPGLAEEEQFF.

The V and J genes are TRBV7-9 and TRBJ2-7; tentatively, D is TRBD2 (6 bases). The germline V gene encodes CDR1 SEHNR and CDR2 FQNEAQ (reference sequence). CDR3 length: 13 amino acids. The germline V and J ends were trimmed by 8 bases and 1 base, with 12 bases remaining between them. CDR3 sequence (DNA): TGTGCCAGCGGGGGGTCTCAATCCTACGAGCAGTACTTC. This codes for CASGGSQSYEQYF. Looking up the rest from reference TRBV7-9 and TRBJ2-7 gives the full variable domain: DTGVSQNPRHKITKRGQNVTFRCDPISEHNRLYWYRQTLGQGPEFLTYFQNEAQLEKSRLLSDRFSAERPKGSFSTLEIQRTEQGDSAMYLCASGGSQSYEQYFGPGTRLTVT.

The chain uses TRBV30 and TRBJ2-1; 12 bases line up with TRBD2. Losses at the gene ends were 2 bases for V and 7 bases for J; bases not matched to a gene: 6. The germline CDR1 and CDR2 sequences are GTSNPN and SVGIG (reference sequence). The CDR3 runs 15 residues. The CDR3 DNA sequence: TGTGCCTGGAGTCTAGCGGGGGGGCTCCCGAATGAGCAGTTCTTC. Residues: CAWSLAGGLPNEQFF. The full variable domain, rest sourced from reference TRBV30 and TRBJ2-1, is SQTIHQWPATLVQPVGSPLSLECTVEGTSNPNLYWYRQAAGRGLQLLFYSVGIGQISSEVPQNLSASRPQDRQFILSSKKLLLSDSGFYLCAWSLAGGLPNEQFFGPGTRLTVL.

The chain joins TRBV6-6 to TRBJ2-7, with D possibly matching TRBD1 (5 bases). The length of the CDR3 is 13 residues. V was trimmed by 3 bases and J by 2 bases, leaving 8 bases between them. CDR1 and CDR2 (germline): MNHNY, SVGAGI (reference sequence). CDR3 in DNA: TGTGCCAGCAGTTATGCAGGGACCTACGAGCAGTACTTC. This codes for CASSYAGTYEQYF.

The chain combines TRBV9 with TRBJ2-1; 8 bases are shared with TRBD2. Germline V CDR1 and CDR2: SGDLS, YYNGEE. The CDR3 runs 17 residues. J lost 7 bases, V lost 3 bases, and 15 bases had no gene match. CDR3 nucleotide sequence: TGTGCCAGCAGCGCCTCTAGCGGGTCCTTCTTGTGGAATGAGCAGTTCTTC. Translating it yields CASSASSGSFLWNEQFF.

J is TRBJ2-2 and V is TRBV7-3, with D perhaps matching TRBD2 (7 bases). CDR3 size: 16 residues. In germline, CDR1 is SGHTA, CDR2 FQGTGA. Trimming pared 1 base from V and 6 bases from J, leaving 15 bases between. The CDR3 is CASSLNGGGVPGELFF. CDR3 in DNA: TGTGCCAGCAGCTTAAATGGGGGGGGCGTACCCGGGGAGCTGTTTTTT.

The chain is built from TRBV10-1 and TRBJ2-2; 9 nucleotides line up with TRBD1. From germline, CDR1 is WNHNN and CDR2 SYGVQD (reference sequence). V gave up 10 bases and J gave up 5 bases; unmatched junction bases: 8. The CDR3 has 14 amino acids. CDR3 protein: CATSRDRVTGELFF. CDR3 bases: TGCGCCACTTCCCGGGACAGGGTTACCGGGGAGCTGTTTTTT.

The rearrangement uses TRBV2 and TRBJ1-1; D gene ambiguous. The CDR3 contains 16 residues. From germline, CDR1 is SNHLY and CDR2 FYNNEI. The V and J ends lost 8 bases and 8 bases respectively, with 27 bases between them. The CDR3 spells CASQVLRGSIFTEAFF. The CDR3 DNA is TGTGCCAGCCAAGTTTTACGGGGTTCTATTTTTACGGAAGCTTTCTTT.

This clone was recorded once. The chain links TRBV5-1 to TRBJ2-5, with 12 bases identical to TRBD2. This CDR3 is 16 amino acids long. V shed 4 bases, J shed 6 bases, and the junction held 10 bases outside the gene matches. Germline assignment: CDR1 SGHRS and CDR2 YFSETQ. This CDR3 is CASSRTSGGLTQTQYF. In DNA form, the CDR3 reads TGCGCCAGCAGCCGCACTAGCGGGGGGCTTACTCAGACCCAGTACTTC.

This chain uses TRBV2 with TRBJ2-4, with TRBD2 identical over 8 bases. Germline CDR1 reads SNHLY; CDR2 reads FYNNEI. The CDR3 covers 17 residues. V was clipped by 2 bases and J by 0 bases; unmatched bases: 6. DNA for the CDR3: TGTGCCAGCAGTGAAAGGGCGGGGGGTCTAGCCAAAAACATTCAGTACTTC. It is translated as CASSERAGGLAKNIQYF.

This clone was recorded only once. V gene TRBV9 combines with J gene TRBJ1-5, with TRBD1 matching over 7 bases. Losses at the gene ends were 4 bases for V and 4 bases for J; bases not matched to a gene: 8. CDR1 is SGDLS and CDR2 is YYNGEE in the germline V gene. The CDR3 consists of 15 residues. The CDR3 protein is CASSPGTAKNQPQHF. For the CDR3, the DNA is TGTGCCAGCAGCCCCGGGACAGCTAAAAATCAGCCCCAGCATTTT.

DNA of the CDR3: TGTGCCAGCAAAAACAGCCACCCCTACGAGCAGTACTTC. Translation gives CASKNSHPYEQYF. The chain combines TRBV27 with TRBJ2-7; D uncertain. CDR3 length: 13 residues. V lost 7 bases and J lost 2, with 12 bases in between. Germline CDR1 is MNHEY and CDR2 is SMNVEV (reference sequence).

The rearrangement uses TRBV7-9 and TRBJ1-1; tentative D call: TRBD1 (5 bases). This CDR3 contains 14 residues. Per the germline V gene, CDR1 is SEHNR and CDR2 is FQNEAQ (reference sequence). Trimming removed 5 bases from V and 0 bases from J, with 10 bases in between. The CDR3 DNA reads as TGTGCCAGCAGCCGAGACAGCATGAACACTGAAGCTTTCTTT. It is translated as CASSRDSMNTEAFF.

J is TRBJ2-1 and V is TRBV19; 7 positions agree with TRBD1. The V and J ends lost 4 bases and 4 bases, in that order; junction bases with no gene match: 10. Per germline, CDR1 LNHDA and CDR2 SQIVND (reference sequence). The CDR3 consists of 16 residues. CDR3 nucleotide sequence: TGTGCCAGTAGTACAGACCAGGGGGATGTGTACAATGAGCAGTTCTTC. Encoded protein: CASSTDQGDVYNEQFF.

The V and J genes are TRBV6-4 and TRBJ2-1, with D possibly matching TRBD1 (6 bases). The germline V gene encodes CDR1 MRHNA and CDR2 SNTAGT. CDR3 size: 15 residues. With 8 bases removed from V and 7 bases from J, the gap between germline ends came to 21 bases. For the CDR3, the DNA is TGTGCCAGCCCTGAGGGGCAGGGGTACATGAATGAGCAGTTCTTC. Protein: CASPEGQGYMNEQFF.

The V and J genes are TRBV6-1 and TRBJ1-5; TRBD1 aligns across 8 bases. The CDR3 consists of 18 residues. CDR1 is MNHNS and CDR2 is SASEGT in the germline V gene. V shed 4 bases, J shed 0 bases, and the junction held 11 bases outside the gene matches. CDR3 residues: CASSGSGQALYSNQPQHF. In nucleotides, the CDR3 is TGTGCCAGCAGTGGTTCGGGACAGGCTTTATATAGCAATCAGCCCCAGCATTTT.

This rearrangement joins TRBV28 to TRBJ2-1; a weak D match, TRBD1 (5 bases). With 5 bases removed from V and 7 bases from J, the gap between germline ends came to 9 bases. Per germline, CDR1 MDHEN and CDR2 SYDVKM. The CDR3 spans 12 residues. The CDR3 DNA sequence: TGTGCCAGCAGTCTTCCAGGGAATGAGCAGTTCTTC. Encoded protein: CASSLPGNEQFF. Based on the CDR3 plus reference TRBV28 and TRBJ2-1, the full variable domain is DVKVTQSSRYLVKRTGEKVFLECVQDMDHENMFWYRQDPGLGLRLIYFSYDVKMKEKGDIPEGYSVSREKKERFSLILESASTNQTSMYLCASSLPGNEQFFGPGTRLTVL.

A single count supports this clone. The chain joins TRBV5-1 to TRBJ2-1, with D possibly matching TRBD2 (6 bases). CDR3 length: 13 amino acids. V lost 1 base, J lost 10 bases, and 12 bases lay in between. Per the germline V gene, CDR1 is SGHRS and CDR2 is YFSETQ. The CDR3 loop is CASSLFKGGEQFF. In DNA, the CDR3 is TGCGCCAGCAGCTTGTTTAAGGGAGGCGAGCAGTTCTTC.

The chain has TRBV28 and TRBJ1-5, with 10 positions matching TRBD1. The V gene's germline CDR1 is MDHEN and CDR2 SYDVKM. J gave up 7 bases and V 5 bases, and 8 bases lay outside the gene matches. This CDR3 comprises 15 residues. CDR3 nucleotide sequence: TGTGCCAGCAGTGTGGGACAGGGGTACAGACAGCCCCAGCATTTT. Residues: CASSVGQGYRQPQHF.

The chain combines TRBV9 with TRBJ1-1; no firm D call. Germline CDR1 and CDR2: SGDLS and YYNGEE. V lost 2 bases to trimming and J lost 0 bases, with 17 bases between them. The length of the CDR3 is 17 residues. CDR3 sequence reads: CASSVTNDTRMNTEAFF. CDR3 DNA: TGTGCCAGCAGCGTGACAAACGATACTAGAATGAACACTGAAGCTTTCTTT.

The CDR3 DNA reads as TGTGCCAGCCTCCCCCGGACAGGGGGCTACAATGAGCAGTTCTTC. As protein: CASLPRTGGYNEQFF. V is TRBV7-6 and J is TRBJ2-1; 10 bases align to TRBD1. CDR3 length: 15 amino acids. The V and J ends lost 8 bases and 3 bases, in that order; junction bases with no gene match: 7. Germline V gives CDR1 SGHVS, CDR2 FNYEAQ.

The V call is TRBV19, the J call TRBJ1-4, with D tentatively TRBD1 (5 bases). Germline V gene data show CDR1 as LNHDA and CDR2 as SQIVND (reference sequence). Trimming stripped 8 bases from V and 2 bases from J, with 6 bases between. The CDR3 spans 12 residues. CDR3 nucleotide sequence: TGTGCCAGTCGGGGGACTAATGAAAAACTGTTTTTT. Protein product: CASRGTNEKLFF.

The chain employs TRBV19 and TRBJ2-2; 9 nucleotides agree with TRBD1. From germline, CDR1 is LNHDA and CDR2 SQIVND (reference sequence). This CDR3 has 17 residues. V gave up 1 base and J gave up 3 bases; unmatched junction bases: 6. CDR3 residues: CASSIGADRGYTGELFF. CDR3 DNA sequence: TGTGCCAGTAGTATAGGTGCGGACAGGGGATACACCGGGGAGCTGTTTTTT.

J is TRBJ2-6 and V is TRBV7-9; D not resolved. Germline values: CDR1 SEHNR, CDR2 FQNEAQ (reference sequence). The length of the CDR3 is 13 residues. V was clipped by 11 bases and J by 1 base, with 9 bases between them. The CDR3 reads CAGRVSGANVLTF. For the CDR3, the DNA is TGTGCCGGTCGGGTATCTGGGGCCAACGTCCTGACTTTC.